This entry describes one T cell receptor (beta chain). Its antigen is currently unknown. This table comes from immunoSEQ multiplex PCR, and its TCRdb copy is limited to in-frame clones, with some not included. The sample contains about 97,000 clones, 80% to 90% of which appear only once. Peripheral blood came from all dose cohorts at three timepoints. The data stem from a study of OX40 agonist ivuxolimab in advanced cancers. Between the trimmed V and J ends, which lost 1 base and 5 bases, there was a span of 9 bases. CDR1 GTSNPN and CDR2 SVGIG come from the germline V gene (reference sequence). This CDR3 comprises 13 residues. Regarding the study as a whole: Relative to CD4+, CD8+ T cells held more expanded clones on average. Clones of CD4+ and CD8+ blood T cells grew by week 6 at doses of 0.1 to 3.0 mg/kg.

The chain is built from TRBV30 and TRBJ2-1; the D gene is possibly TRBD1 (6 bases). The source material was CD4+ or CD8+ T cells sorted from blood, sampled in a trial of the OX40 agonist ivuxolimab. The receptor was isolated from an adult with an advanced solid tumor such as melanoma, head and neck, liver or kidney cancer. CDR3 sequence: CAWSGRQDNEQFF. CDR3 nucleotides: TGTGCCTGGAGTGGGAGACAGGACAATGAGCAGTTCTTC.